The TCR beta chain described here comes from a study of T cell responses to AZD1222 COVID-19 vaccine. The assay was immunoSEQ multiplex PCR, and TCRdb's table has in-frame clones only and misses some. The table has fewer than 150,000 clones, 88% seen once. Losses at the gene ends were 4 bases for V and 6 bases for J; bases not matched to a gene: 6. Germline values: CDR1 SNHLY, CDR2 FYNNEI. The CDR3 contains 14 residues. The chain joins TRBV2 to TRBJ1-2, with TRBD1 matching 9 bases. The sequence was collected from an adult who received the AZD1222 COVID-19 vaccine. Sequencing used peripheral blood, obtained 28 days after the second AZD1222 dose. CDR3 sequence reads: CASSGRDRANGYTF. CDR3 DNA sequence: TGTGCCAGCAGTGGCCGGGACAGGGCTAATGGCTACACCTTC.